Sequencing of this TCR beta chain was carried out in a study of OX40 agonist ivuxolimab in advanced cancers. CDR1 SGHRS and CDR2 YFSETQ come from the germline V gene. The CDR3 consists of 14 residues. The trim removed 4 bases at V and 4 bases at J, leaving 7 bases unmatched. Sampling times: baseline, cycle 4 day 1, cycle 7 day 1. Data came from immunoSEQ multiplex PCR; TCRdb stores just in-frame clones and leaves some out. The table records some 68,000 clones, 80% to 90% of them present only once. The sample consisted of CD4+ or CD8+ T cells sorted from blood, taken in a trial of the OX40 agonist ivuxolimab. This chain joins TRBV5-1 and TRBJ2-5; 7 bases fit TRBD2. The clonotype was recovered from an adult with an advanced solid tumor such as melanoma, head and neck, liver or kidney cancer. The CDR3 loop is CASSRIPGGETQYF. The CDR3 nucleotides are TGCGCCAGCAGCCGAATCCCGGGAGGAGAGACCCAGTACTTC.